This T cell receptor beta chain stems from a study of beta chain features in type 1 diabetes. Trimming removed 5 bases from V and 10 bases from J, with 16 bases in between. There are 13 residues in the CDR3. The germline V gene encodes CDR1 MNHEY and CDR2 SVGAGI. Reverse transcription of all isolated RNA meant that expressed TCRB transcripts were sequenced. Some clones are missing from TCRdb's copy, which holds only in-frame ones; the method was immunoSEQ multiplex PCR. The sample records more than 30,000 clones, 64% being singletons. The TCR sequence derives from a woman aged 30 to 39 in good health. What was sequenced was Tregs from blood. This chain links TRBV6-5 with TRBJ2-3, with D tentatively TRBD1 (7 bases). CDR3 residues: CASSEGGGDPQYF. The CDR3 nucleotides are TGTGCCAGCAGTGAAGGAGGGGGCGATCCGCAGTATTTT.